A single sample gave rise to the 14 T cell receptor beta chains below, sequenced in a study of cytomegalovirus exposure and HLA in healthy donors. With 60 Vbeta and 13 Jbeta primers, the PCR was carried out. TCRdb's table, derived via immunoSEQ multiplex PCR, lists solely in-frame clones and lacks some. The sample table includes approximately 80,000 clones. Sequenced input: PBMCs. These receptors were obtained from a man between 18 and 35 years old in good health and CMV-seropositive.

The CDR3 sequence: CASSSNSKNIQYF. CDR3 coding DNA: TGTGCCAGCAGTTCGAACAGCAAAAACATTCAGTACTTC. The gene calls are TRBV28 and TRBJ2-4; D ambiguous. Trimming left V 4 bases short and J 3 bases short, with 7 bases between. The CDR3 is 13 residues long. Per the germline V gene, CDR1 is MDHEN and CDR2 is SYDVKM.

This chain joins TRBV28 and TRBJ2-7, with 11 bases aligning to TRBD1. The germline V gene encodes CDR1 MDHEN and CDR2 SYDVKM. There are 14 residues in the CDR3. V lost 5 bases, J lost 3 bases, and 3 bases stayed unmatched. The CDR3 protein is CASSGQGAYYEQYF. CDR3 DNA sequence: TGTGCCAGCAGTGGACAGGGGGCATACTACGAGCAGTACTTC.

The chain uses TRBV5-3 and TRBJ2-3, with 7 bases fitting TRBD2. TRBV5-3 qualifies as an ORF whose function is uncertain. CDR3 length equals 16 residues. V lost 7 bases to trimming and J lost 4 bases; unmatched junction nucleotides: 15. The chain's CDR3 is CARPPPGRGGADTQYF. CDR3 bases: TGTGCCAGACCCCCGCCGGGGAGGGGCGGAGCAGATACGCAGTATTTT.

The V call is TRBV5-1, the J call TRBJ1-2; 8 nucleotides match TRBD1. The junction had 10 bases not matched to a gene; V was cut back by 2 bases and J by 7 bases. This CDR3 spans 15 amino acids. CDR1 and CDR2 (germline): SGHRS, YFSETQ. CDR3 DNA sequence: TGCGCCAGCAGCTTACCGACAGGGGACTATGGTGGCTACACCTTC. It encodes CASSLPTGDYGGYTF.

CDR3 sequence (DNA): TGTGCCAGCACCAGGGACAGGGATGGCTACACCTTC. Translated, it gives CASTRDRDGYTF. This sequence joins TRBV6-1 and TRBJ1-2, with 9 nucleotides matching TRBD1. Germline V gene data show CDR1 as MNHNS and CDR2 as SASEGT. Trimming took 7 bases from V and 6 from J; bases not matched to a gene: 3. The CDR3 sequence is 12 residues long.

The V call is TRBV27, the J call TRBJ1-1; D ambiguous. Trimming shortened V by 8 bases and J by 6 bases, and 7 bases separated the two germline ends. CDR3 length: 10 residues. Germline V lookup: CDR1 MNHEY, CDR2 SMNVEV (reference sequence). The CDR3 DNA sequence: TGTGCCAGCGGGCGGGCTGAAGCTTTCTTT. Its translation is CASGRAEAFF.

V and J are TRBV18 and TRBJ2-5; D not certain. CDR3 length: 13 amino acids. The V end was cut by 3 bases, the J end by 0 bases, with 5 bases between. Germline V gives CDR1 KGHSH, CDR2 LQKENI. The CDR3 bases are TGTGCCAGCTCACCGGGCAACCAAGAGACCCAGTACTTC. It encodes CASSPGNQETQYF.

The V and J genes are TRBV6-1 and TRBJ2-7, with 7 bases aligning to TRBD2. This CDR3 has 15 amino acids. From germline, CDR1 is MNHNS and CDR2 SASEGT. The ends lost 4 bases at V and 3 bases at J; junction bases unmatched: 9. The CDR3 region is CASSVRWGEGYEQYF. The CDR3 bases are TGTGCCAGCAGTGTAAGATGGGGGGAGGGCTACGAGCAGTACTTC.

The V gene is TRBV7-2, the J gene TRBJ2-5, with TRBD2 identical over 12 bases. The length of the CDR3 is 14 residues. Germline V gives CDR1 SGHTA, CDR2 FQGNSA. V trimming: 8 bases; J trimming: 5 bases; junction bases outside the gene matches: 6. CDR3 DNA: TGTGCCAGCGCTAGCGGGGGGGCCCTGGAGACCCAGTACTTC. Protein product: CASASGGALETQYF.

V and J are TRBV28 and TRBJ1-1, with D perhaps matching TRBD1 (5 bases). Trimming removed 2 bases from V and 4 bases from J, with 14 bases in between. Germline V CDR1 and CDR2: MDHEN, SYDVKM. The CDR3 spans 15 residues. CDR3 loop: CASSLGAGGPTEAFF. CDR3 nucleotide sequence: TGTGCCAGCAGTTTAGGGGCGGGAGGTCCCACTGAAGCTTTCTTT. The full variable domain, its missing parts supplied by reference TRBV28 and TRBJ1-1, is DVKVTQSSRYLVKRTGEKVFLECVQDMDHENMFWYRQDPGLGLRLIYFSYDVKMKEKGDIPEGYSVSREKKERFSLILESASTNQTSMYLCASSLGAGGPTEAFFGQGTRLTVV.

Comments on this clone: An end of the junction differs from the germline gene, which may be a read error. The rearrangement uses TRBV9 and TRBJ2-7, with 16 positions matching TRBD2. CDR3 length equals 13 residues. Germline V gene lookup returns CDR1 SGDLS and CDR2 YYNGEE. CDR3 bases: TGTGCCAGCAGCGGGGGGACTAGCGGGAGGGCCGCCTTC. It translates to CASSGGTSGRAAF. The full variable domain, its missing parts supplied by reference TRBV9 and TRBJ2-7, is DSGVTQTPKHLITATGQRVTLRCSPRSGDLSVYWYQQSLDQGLQFLIQYYNGEERAKGNILERFSAQQFPDLHSELNLSSLELGDSALYFCASSGGTSGRAAFGPGTRLTVT.

The chain joins TRBV28 to TRBJ2-7; 8 bases match TRBD1. The CDR3 has 16 residues. Germline assignment: CDR1 MDHEN and CDR2 SYDVKM. Trimming cost V 3 bases and J 6 bases; bases outside gene matches: 13. CDR3 coding DNA: TGTGCCAGCAGTTTCCAGACTAGGACAGGGCTTGGCGAGCAGTACTTC. Protein sequence: CASSFQTRTGLGEQYF.

V and J are TRBV19 and TRBJ2-7, with D perhaps TRBD1 (5 bases). Germline V gene data show CDR1 as LNHDA and CDR2 as SQIVND (reference sequence). Trimming removed 3 bases at V and 2 bases at J, with 17 bases between. There are 16 residues in the CDR3. The CDR3 DNA sequence: TGTGCCAGTAGTATCAAGTTCGGACACGGACCCTACGAGCAGTACTTC. Protein: CASSIKFGHGPYEQYF.

The gene calls are TRBV28 and TRBJ2-5, with 11 bases identical to TRBD1. CDR3 size: 16 residues. Germline trimming cut 6 bases from V and 3 bases from J; bases unmatched to any gene: 9. CDR1 is MDHEN and CDR2 is SYDVKM in the germline V gene. The CDR3 loop is CASSLLGQGAEETQYF. CDR3 bases: TGTGCCAGCAGCTTACTCGGACAGGGGGCAGAAGAGACCCAGTACTTC.